This TCR beta chain originates from a study of cytotoxic CD8 clonotypes in ibrutinib-treated CLL. Produced via immunoSEQ multiplex PCR; TCRdb's table is partial and in-frame only. The sample has about 130,000 clones, 70% to 80% seen once. The length of the CDR3 is 15 residues. CDR1 SGHVS and CDR2 FNYEAQ come from the germline V gene. V lost 4 bases, J lost 4 bases, and 15 bases lay in between. The source material was PBMCs, sampled after 12 months of ibrutinib treatment. This sequence originates from a human donor with chronic lymphocytic leukemia. The rearrangement joins TRBV7-6 to TRBJ2-3, with a weak D call TRBD2 (6 bases). The DNA of the CDR3 is TGTGCCAGCAGCTGGGGGACTGACCCGGCAGATACGCAGTATTTT. Its translation: CASSWGTDPADTQYF.